This TCR beta chain was retrieved from a study of blood T cells in healthy people across ages. Study results and caveats: While age rose, TCR beta diversity per million T cells dropped in a roughly linear way. Unsorted PBMCs prevented conclusive naive versus antigen-experienced comparison.

J gave up 7 bases and V 4 bases, and 6 bases lay outside the gene matches. Germline assignment: CDR1 ENHRY and CDR2 SYGVKD. This CDR3 comprises 13 residues. Remarks on this clonotype: The antigen is unknown.

The use of a sample-barcoded 5' primer and a J-beta primer mix characterized a second PCR of roughly 7 to 12 cycles. TCRdb itself ran the 5' RACE reads through MiXCR, one entry per CDR3 protein. The table lists some 1.4 million distinct CDR3 sequences, approximately 38% of them singletons. Every donor provided around 9.5 milliliters of peripheral blood. This chain connects TRBV10-3 to TRBJ2-7, with TRBD2 matching 8 bases. The source is a woman younger than 35 in good health. Material: blood. In DNA, the CDR3 is TGTGCCATCAGTGCGGGAGGGCTCAATGAGCAGTACTTC. Translation: CAISAGGLNEQYF.